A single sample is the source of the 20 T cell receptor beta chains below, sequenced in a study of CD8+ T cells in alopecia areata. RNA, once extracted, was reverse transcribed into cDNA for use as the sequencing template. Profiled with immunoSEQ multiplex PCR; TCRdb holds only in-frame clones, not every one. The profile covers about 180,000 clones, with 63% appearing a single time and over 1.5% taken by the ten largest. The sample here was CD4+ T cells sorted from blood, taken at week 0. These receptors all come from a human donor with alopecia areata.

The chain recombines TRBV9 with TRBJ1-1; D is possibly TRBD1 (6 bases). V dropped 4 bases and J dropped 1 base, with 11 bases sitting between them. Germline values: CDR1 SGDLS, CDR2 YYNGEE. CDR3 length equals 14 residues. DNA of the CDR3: TGTGCCAGCAGCCCCCAACAGGGGAACACTGAAGCTTTCTTT. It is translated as CASSPQQGNTEAFF.

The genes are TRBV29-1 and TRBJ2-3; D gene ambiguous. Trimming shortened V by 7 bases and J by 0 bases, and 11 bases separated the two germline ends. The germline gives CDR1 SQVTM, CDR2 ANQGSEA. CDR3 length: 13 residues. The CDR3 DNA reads TGCAGCGCGCTCTCCCCTAGCACAGATACGCAGTATTTT. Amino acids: CSALSPSTDTQYF.

CDR3 bases: TGTGCCTGGAGTCGGAACAATATGAACACTGAAGCTTTCTTT. Amino acid sequence: CAWSRNNMNTEAFF. This sequence joins TRBV30 and TRBJ1-1; no clear D. V was clipped by 2 bases and J by 0 bases, with 10 bases between them. This CDR3 has 14 amino acids. From germline, CDR1 is GTSNPN and CDR2 SVGIG (reference sequence).

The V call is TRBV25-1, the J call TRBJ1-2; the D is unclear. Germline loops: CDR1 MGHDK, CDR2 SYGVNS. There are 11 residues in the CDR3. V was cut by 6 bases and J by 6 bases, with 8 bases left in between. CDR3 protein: CASRMIHGYTF. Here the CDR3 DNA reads TGTGCCAGCAGGATGATCCATGGCTACACCTTC.

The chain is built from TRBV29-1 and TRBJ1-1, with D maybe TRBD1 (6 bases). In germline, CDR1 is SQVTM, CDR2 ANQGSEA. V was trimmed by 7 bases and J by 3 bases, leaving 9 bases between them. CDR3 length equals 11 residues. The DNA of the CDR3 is TGCAGCGCTAACAGGGACACTGAAGCTTTCTTT. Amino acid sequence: CSANRDTEAFF.

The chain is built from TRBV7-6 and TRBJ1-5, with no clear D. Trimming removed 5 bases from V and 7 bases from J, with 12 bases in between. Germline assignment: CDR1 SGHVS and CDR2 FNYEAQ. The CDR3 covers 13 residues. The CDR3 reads CASSLDVEQPQHF. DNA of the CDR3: TGTGCCAGCAGCCTGGATGTAGAACAGCCCCAGCATTTT. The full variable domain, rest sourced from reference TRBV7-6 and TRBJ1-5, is GAGVSQSPRYKVTKRGQDVALRCDPISGHVSLYWYRQALGQGPEFLTYFNYEAQQDKSGLPNDRFSAERPEGSISTLTIQRTEQRDSAMYRCASSLDVEQPQHFGDGTRLSIL.

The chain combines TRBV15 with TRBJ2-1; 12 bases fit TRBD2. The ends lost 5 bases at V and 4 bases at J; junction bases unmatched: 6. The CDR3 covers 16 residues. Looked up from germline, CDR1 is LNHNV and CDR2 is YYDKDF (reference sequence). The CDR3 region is CATSGRTSGNYNEQFF. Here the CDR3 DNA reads TGTGCCACCAGCGGACGGACTAGCGGGAATTACAATGAGCAGTTCTTC.

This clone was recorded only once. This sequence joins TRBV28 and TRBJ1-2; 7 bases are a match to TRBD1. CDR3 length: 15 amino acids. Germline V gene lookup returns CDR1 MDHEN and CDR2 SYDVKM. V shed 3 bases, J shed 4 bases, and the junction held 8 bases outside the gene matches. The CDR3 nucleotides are TGTGCCAGCAGTTTTGGTTTGACAGGGATCTATGGCTACACCTTC. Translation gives CASSFGLTGIYGYTF.

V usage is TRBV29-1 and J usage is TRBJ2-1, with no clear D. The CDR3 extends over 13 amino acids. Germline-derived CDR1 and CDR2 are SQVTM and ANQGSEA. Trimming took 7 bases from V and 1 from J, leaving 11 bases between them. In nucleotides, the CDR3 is TGCAGCGGCAGATTGCTTTCCTACAATGAGCAGTTCTTC. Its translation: CSGRLLSYNEQFF.

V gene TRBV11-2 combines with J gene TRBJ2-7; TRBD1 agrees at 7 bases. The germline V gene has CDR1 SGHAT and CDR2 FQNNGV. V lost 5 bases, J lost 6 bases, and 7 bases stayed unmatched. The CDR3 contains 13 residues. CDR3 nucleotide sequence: TGTGCCAGCAGCGCTACAACAGGGGTCGAGCAGTACTTC. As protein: CASSATTGVEQYF.

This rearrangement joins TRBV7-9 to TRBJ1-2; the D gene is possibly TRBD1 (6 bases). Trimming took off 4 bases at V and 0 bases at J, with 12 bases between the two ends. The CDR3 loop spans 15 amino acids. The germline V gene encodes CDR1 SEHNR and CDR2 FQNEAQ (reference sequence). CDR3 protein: CASSSQAGANYGYTF. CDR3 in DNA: TGTGCCAGCAGCTCACAGGCAGGGGCTAACTATGGCTACACCTTC.

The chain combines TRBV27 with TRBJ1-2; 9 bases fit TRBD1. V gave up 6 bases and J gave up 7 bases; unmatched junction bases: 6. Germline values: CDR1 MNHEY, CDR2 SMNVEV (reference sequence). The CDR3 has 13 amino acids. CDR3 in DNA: TGTGCCAGCAGGACAGGGGGAAAATTTGGCTACACCTTC. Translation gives CASRTGGKFGYTF.

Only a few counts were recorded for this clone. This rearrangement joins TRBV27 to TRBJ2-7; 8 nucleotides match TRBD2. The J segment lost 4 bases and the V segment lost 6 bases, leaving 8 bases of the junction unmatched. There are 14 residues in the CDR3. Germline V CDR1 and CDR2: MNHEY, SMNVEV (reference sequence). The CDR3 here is CASSRYGGAYEQYF. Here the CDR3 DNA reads TGTGCCAGCAGCCGTTACGGGGGGGCTTACGAGCAGTACTTC.

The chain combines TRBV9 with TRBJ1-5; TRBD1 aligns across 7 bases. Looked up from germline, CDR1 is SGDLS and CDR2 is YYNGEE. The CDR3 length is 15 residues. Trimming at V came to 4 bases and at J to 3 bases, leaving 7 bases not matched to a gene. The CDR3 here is CASSLGGTVNQPQHF. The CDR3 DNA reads TGTGCCAGCAGCCTAGGTGGGACAGTCAATCAGCCCCAGCATTTT.

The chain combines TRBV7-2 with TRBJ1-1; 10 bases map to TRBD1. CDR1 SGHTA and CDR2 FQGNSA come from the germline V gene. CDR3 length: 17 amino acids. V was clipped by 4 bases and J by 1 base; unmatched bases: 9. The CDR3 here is CASSSRWTGGANTEAFF. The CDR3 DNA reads TGTGCCAGCAGCTCCCGATGGACAGGGGGAGCGAACACTGAAGCTTTCTTT.

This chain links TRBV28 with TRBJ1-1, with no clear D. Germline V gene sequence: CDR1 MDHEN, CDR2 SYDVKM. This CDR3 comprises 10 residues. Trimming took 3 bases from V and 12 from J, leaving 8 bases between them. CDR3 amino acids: CASSLGVTFF. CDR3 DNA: TGTGCCAGCAGTTTGGGTGTAACTTTCTTT.

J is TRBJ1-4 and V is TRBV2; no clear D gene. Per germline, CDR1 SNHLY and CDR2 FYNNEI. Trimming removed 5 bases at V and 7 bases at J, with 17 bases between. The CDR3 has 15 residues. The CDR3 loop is CASSPRAPVGEKLFF. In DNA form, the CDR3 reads TGTGCCAGCAGTCCACGGGCCCCTGTTGGTGAAAAACTGTTTTTT. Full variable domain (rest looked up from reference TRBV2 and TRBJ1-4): EPEVTQTPSHQVTQMGQEVILRCVPISNHLYFYWYRQILGQKVEFLVSFYNNEISEKSEIFDDQFSVERPDGSNFTLKIRSTKLEDSAMYFCASSPRAPVGEKLFFGSGTQLSVL.

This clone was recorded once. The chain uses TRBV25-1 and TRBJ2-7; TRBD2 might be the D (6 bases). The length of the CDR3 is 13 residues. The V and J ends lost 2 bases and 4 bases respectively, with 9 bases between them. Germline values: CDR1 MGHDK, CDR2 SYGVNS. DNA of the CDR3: TGTGCCAGCAGTGAAGGGGGGATATACGAGCAGTACTTC. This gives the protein CASSEGGIYEQYF.

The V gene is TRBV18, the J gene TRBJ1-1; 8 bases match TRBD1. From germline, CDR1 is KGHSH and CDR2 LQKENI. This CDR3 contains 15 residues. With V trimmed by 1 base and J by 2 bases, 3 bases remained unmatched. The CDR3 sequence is CASSPRTGINTEAFF. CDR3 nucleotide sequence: TGTGCCAGCTCACCACGGACAGGGATAAACACTGAAGCTTTCTTT.

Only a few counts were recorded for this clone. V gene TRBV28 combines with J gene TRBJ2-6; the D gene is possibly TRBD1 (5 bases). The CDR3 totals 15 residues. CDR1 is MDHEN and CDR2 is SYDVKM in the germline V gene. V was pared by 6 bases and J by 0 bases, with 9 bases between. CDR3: CASRTTVSGANVLTF. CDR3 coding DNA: TGTGCCAGCAGGACGACAGTCTCTGGGGCCAACGTCCTGACTTTC.